This T cell receptor (beta chain) was profiled in a study of cytomegalovirus exposure and HLA in healthy donors. Findings of the study overall: In a later analysis, HLA-associated TCR beta chains were more clonally expanded than equally common others. Reported performance of the classifier showed diagnosis of cytomegalovirus status with high specificity and sensitivity. Researchers counted roughly 150 TCR beta chains as cytomegalovirus-associated.

Germline V gene lookup returns CDR1 LNHDA and CDR2 SQIVND (reference sequence). J gave up 4 bases and V 7 bases, and 14 bases lay outside the gene matches. The length of the CDR3 is 17 residues. On this clone itself: Its target is unknown.

PCR involved 60 Vbeta and 13 Jbeta primers. Repertoires were generated with immunoSEQ multiplex PCR, while TCRdb's copy carries only in-frame clones and drops some. The sample shows nearly 110,000 clones, about 81% of them seen only once. The sample taken for sequencing was PBMCs. The rearrangement uses TRBV19 and TRBJ1-5; TRBD1 matches 9 bases. This clonotype originated in a man aged 30 to 45 in good health and CMV-seropositive. This chain's CDR3 is CASTYSIGTGQNQPQHF. As DNA, the CDR3 is TGTGCCAGTACCTATTCTATCGGGACAGGGCAAAATCAGCCCCAGCATTTT.